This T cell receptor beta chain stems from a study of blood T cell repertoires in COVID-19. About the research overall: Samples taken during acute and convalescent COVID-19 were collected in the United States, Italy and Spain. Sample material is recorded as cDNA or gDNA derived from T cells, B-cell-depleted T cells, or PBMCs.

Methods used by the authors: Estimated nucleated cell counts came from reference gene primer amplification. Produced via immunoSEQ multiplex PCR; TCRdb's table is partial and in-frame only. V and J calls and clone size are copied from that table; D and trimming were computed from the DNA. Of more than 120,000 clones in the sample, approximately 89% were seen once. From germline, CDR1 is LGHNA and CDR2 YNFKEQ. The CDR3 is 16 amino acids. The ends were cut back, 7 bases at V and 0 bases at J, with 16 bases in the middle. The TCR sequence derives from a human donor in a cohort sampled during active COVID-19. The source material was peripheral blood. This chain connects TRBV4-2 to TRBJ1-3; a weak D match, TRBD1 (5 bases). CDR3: CASTLSGTASGNTIYF. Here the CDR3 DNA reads TGTGCCAGCACCCTCTCCGGGACTGCCTCTGGAAACACCATATATTTT.